This TCR beta chain was sequenced for a study of T cells after yellow fever vaccination. Across the study: SMART-Seq v4 Ultra Low Input prepared libraries from low-cell fractions. Study conclusions and caveats: There was a small share of clonotypes that showed up in both the CD4 and CD8 compartments. Reappearance after the booster was observed for most primary-vaccination clones (96% CD4, over 70% CD8).

Looked up from germline, CDR1 is SGHRS and CDR2 is YFSETQ. This CDR3 comprises 13 residues. The V and J ends lost 2 bases and 3 bases respectively, with 9 bases between them. This clonotype has a handful of counts. Antigen specificity is unknown. For TCR, cDNA came from 5'RACE template switching, which added a universal primer site and UMIs. In TCRdb, the 5' RACE reads were re-called with MiXCR into one record per CDR3 protein. Counted here are hundreds of thousands of distinct CDR3 sequences, 11% occurring once; the ten biggest clones make up about 17%. The V call is TRBV5-1, the J call TRBJ2-7; no clear D gene. The sample consisted of PBMCs, taken on the day of the first yellow fever vaccination. The sequence came from a man younger than 35 who received the YFV17D yellow fever vaccine. In DNA form, the CDR3 reads TGCGCCAGCAGCTTTTCACAGAACTACGAGCAGTACTTC. It encodes CASSFSQNYEQYF.